These T cell receptor beta chains were read from a single sample in a study of Tregs in tolerant kidney transplant recipients. Sequenced by immunoSEQ multiplex PCR; TCRdb stores in-frame clones only, minus some. The repertoire includes about 94,000 clones, 80% to 95% of them detected once, and 0.4% to 0.55% sits in the top ten. Sequenced here: CD4+ T cells from blood, sampled before the transplant. These receptors all stem from a human donor who received a combined kidney and bone marrow transplant. The CDR3 runs from the conserved cysteine through the conserved F or W. Fields, in order: J gene, V gene, D gene, CDR3 protein, CDR3 DNA. D genes are given only for firm matches.

j_call: TRBJ1-1; v_call: TRBV7-2; d_call: .; cdr3_aa: CASSNEPSGLTEAFF; cdr3_nt: TGTGCCAGCAGCAATGAGCCCTCAGGGCTCACTGAAGCTTTCTTT
j_call: TRBJ2-7; v_call: TRBV7-2; d_call: TRBD2; cdr3_aa: CASSPLAGGYEQYF; cdr3_nt: TGTGCCAGCAGCCCACTAGCGGGAGGCTACGAGCAGTACTTC
j_call: TRBJ1-5; v_call: TRBV18; d_call: .; cdr3_aa: CASSQQAVGNQPQHF; cdr3_nt: TGTGCCAGCTCTCAGCAGGCAGTTGGCAATCAGCCCCAGCATTTT
j_call: TRBJ2-1; v_call: TRBV25-1; d_call: TRBD2; cdr3_aa: CASSPTSGRAYNEQFF; cdr3_nt: TGTGCCAGCAGTCCGACTAGCGGGAGGGCCTACAATGAGCAGTTCTTC
j_call: TRBJ1-1; v_call: TRBV6-8; d_call: TRBD1; cdr3_aa: CASVSPGQGLAFF; cdr3_nt: TGTGCCAGCGTGTCACCCGGACAGGGTTTAGCTTTCTTT
j_call: TRBJ2-2; v_call: TRBV7-2; d_call: TRBD2; cdr3_aa: CASSPGTSLNTGELFF; cdr3_nt: TGTGCCAGCAGCCCTGGGACTAGCCTGAACACCGGGGAGCTGTTTTTT
j_call: TRBJ2-1; v_call: TRBV10-3; d_call: TRBD2; cdr3_aa: CAISESVGSGGSGNEQFF; cdr3_nt: TGTGCCATCAGTGAGTCCGTGGGTAGCGGGGGCTCGGGCAATGAGCAGTTCTTC
j_call: TRBJ1-5; v_call: TRBV6-1; d_call: .; cdr3_aa: CASRRNGQGIEPQHF; cdr3_nt: TGTGCCAGCCGTCGGAATGGTCAGGGAATAGAGCCCCAGCATTTT
j_call: TRBJ2-1; v_call: TRBV5-1; d_call: TRBD1; cdr3_aa: CASSPGGGSSYNEQFF; cdr3_nt: TGCGCCAGCAGCCCAGGGGGCGGTAGCTCCTACAATGAGCAGTTCTTC
j_call: TRBJ1-2; v_call: TRBV4-3; d_call: TRBD1; cdr3_aa: CASSLQGTVSLQGYTF; cdr3_nt: TGCGCCAGCAGCCTTCAGGGGACAGTTTCCTTGCAGGGCTACACCTTC
j_call: TRBJ1-2; v_call: TRBV4-2; d_call: TRBD1; cdr3_aa: CASSQVPVDRGYGYTF; cdr3_nt: TGTGCCAGCAGCCAAGTCCCCGTAGACAGGGGCTATGGCTACACCTTC
j_call: TRBJ2-7; v_call: TRBV5-8; d_call: TRBD1; cdr3_aa: CASSLSGTGAYEQYF; cdr3_nt: TGTGCCAGCAGCTTGTCCGGGACAGGTGCCTACGAGCAGTACTTC
j_call: TRBJ1-2; v_call: TRBV19; d_call: TRBD1; cdr3_aa: CASTLQGQGNYGYTF; cdr3_nt: TGTGCCAGTACCTTGCAGGGACAGGGAAACTATGGCTACACCTTC
j_call: TRBJ2-1; v_call: TRBV4-1; d_call: TRBD1; cdr3_aa: CASRNWQGQGNEQFF; cdr3_nt: TGCGCCAGCCGTAATTGGCAGGGACAGGGAAATGAGCAGTTCTTC
j_call: TRBJ2-3; v_call: TRBV30; d_call: .; cdr3_aa: CAWSVGNTQYF; cdr3_nt: TGTGCCTGGAGTGTCGGGAATACGCAGTATTTT
j_call: TRBJ2-7; v_call: TRBV18; d_call: TRBD1; cdr3_aa: CASSPGTENQYF; cdr3_nt: TGTGCCAGCTCACCAGGGACAGAGAATCAGTACTTC
j_call: TRBJ1-1; v_call: TRBV11-1; d_call: .; cdr3_aa: CASSYWEGEAFF; cdr3_nt: TGTGCCAGCAGTTATTGGGAGGGTGAAGCTTTCTTT
j_call: TRBJ2-1; v_call: TRBV14; d_call: TRBD2; cdr3_aa: CASSQGTSGYNEQFF; cdr3_nt: TGTGCCAGCAGCCAAGGGACTAGCGGCTACAATGAGCAGTTCTTC
j_call: TRBJ2-2; v_call: TRBV5-5; d_call: .; cdr3_aa: CASSLTQGDTGELFF; cdr3_nt: TGTGCCAGCAGTCTGACACAAGGGGACACCGGGGAGCTGTTTTTT
j_call: TRBJ2-5; v_call: TRBV7-2; d_call: TRBD2; cdr3_aa: CASTRTGGETQYF; cdr3_nt: TGTGCCAGCACCAGAACGGGGGGAGAGACCCAGTACTTC
j_call: TRBJ1-1; v_call: TRBV29-1; d_call: .; cdr3_aa: CSVKRGRSTEAFF; cdr3_nt: TGCAGCGTTAAGAGGGGGAGAAGCACTGAAGCTTTCTTT
j_call: TRBJ1-5; v_call: TRBV30; d_call: .; cdr3_aa: CAWSRVNQPQHF; cdr3_nt: TGTGCCTGGAGTCGCGTCAATCAGCCCCAGCATTTT